What follows is one T cell receptor beta chain and its context. The cohort comprised adults aged 18 to 89 years residing in 20 to 30 US areas. Per the authors' pipeline: Amplification with reference gene primers provided the estimates of nucleated cell counts. Measured with immunoSEQ multiplex PCR; TCRdb has only the in-frame clones, and not every one. The DNA was the basis for D and trimming; V, J and clone size are from that table. The table records fewer than 250,000 clones, 88% of them present only once. These data come from a study of blood T cell repertoires in COVID-19. Study background: T cells, B-cell-depleted T cells, or PBMCs provided the cDNA or gDNA that served as material.

The sequence was collected from a woman aged 50 to 65 with acute COVID-19. Sequenced input: PBMCs or T cells enriched from blood (not recorded which).

CDR3 amino acids: CASSLLSREGDTQYF. CDR3 nucleotides: TGCGCCAGCAGCCTCCTCTCCCGGGAAGGAGATACGCAGTATTTT. The chain couples TRBV4-1 to TRBJ2-3, with D tentatively TRBD2 (5 bases). With 4 bases removed from V and 5 bases from J, the gap between germline ends came to 16 bases. The germline V gene encodes CDR1 MGHRA and CDR2 YSYEKL. CDR3 length: 15 amino acids.